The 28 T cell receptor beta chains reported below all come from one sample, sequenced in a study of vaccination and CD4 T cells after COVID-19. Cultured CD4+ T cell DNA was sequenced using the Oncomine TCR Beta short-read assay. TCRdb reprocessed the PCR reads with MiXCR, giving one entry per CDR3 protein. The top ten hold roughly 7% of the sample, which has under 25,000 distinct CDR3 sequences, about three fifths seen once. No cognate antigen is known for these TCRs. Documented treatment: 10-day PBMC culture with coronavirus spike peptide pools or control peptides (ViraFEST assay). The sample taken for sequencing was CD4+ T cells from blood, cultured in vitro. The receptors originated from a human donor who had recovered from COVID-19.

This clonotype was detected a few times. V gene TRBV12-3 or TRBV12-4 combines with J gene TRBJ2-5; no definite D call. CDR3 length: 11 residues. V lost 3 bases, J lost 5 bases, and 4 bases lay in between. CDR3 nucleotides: TGTGCCAGCAGTTTTGGTGAGACCCAGTACTTC. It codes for CASSFGETQYF.

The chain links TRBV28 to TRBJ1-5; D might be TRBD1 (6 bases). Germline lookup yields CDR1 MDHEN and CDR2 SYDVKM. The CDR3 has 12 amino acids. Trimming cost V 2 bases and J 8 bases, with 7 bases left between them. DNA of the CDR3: TGTGCCAGCAGTTTACAGGGGAAGCCCCAGCATTTT. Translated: CASSLQGKPQHF.

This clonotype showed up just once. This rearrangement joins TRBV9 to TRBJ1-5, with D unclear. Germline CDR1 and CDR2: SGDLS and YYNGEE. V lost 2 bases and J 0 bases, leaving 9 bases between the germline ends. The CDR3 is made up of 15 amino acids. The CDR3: CASSVSGNSNQPQHF. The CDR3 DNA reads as TGTGCCAGCAGCGTTTCGGGGAATAGCAATCAGCCCCAGCATTTT.

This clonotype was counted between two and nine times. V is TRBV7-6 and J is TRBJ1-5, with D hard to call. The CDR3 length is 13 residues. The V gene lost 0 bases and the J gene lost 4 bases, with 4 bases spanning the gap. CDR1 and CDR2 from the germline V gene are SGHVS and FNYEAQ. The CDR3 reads CASSLAQNQPQHF. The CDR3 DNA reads TGTGCCAGCAGCTTAGCCCAAAATCAGCCCCAGCATTTT.

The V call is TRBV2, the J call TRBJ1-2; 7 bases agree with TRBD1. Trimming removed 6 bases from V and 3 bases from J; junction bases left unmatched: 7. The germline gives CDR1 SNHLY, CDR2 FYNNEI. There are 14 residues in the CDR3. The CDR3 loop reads CASSAGQRDYGYTF. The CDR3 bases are TGTGCCAGCAGCGCGGGACAGCGGGACTATGGCTACACCTTC.

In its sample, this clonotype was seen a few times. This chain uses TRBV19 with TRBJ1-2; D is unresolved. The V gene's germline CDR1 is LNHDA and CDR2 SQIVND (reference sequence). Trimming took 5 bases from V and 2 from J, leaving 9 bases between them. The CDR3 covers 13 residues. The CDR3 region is CASSLQTNYGYTF. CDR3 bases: TGTGCCAGTAGTTTACAGACCAACTATGGCTACACCTTC.

CDR3 sequence (DNA): TGTGCCAGCAGCAGACCACCGGGACAGCTGAACACTGAAGCTTTCTTT. It codes for CASSRPPGQLNTEAFF. The chain carries TRBV5-4 and TRBJ1-1; 7 nucleotides match TRBD1. CDR1 is SGHNT and CDR2 is YYREEE in the germline V gene (reference sequence). CDR3 size: 16 residues. V lost 4 bases and J lost 0; bases outside the gene matches: 9.

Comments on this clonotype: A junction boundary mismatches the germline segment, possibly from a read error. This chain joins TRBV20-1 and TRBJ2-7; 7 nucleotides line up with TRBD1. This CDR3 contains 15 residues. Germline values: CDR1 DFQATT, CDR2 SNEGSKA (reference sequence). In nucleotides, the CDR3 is TGCAGTGCGGCCAGGGCACAGGGGTTCTCCTACGGGCAGTACTTC. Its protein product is CSAARAQGFSYGQYF.

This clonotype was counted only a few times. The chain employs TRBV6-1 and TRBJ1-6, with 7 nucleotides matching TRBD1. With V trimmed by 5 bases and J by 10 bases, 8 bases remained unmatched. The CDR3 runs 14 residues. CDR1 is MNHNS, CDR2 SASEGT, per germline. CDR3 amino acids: CASSPRQGDSPLHF. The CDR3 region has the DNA TGTGCCAGCAGTCCCCGGCAGGGGGACTCACCCCTCCACTTT.

CDR3 DNA sequence: TGCGCCAGCAGCCACCCCTGGGCCAATCAGCCCCAGCATTTT. Protein sequence: CASSHPWANQPQHF. The chain joins TRBV4-1 to TRBJ1-5; D gene uncertain. The CDR3 runs to 14 residues. The V end was cut by 3 bases, the J end by 3 bases, with 9 bases between. The germline V gene encodes CDR1 MGHRA and CDR2 YSYEKL.

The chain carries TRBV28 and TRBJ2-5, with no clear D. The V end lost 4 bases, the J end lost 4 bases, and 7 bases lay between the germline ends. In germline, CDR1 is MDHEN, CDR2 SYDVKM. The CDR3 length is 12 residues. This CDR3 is CASSSARETQYF. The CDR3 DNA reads TGTGCCAGCAGTTCAGCGAGAGAGACCCAGTACTTC. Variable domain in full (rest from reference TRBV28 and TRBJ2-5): DVKVTQSSRYLVKRTGEKVFLECVQDMDHENMFWYRQDPGLGLRLIYFSYDVKMKEKGDIPEGYSVSREKKERFSLILESASTNQTSMYLCASSSARETQYFGPGTRLLVL.

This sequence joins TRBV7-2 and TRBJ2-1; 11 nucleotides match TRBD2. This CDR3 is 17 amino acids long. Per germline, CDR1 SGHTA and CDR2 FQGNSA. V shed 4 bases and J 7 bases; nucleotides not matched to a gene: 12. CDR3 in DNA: TGTGCCAGCAGCTGGACCGGGACTAGCGGAGGGGGGAATGAGCAGTTCTTC. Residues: CASSWTGTSGGGNEQFF.

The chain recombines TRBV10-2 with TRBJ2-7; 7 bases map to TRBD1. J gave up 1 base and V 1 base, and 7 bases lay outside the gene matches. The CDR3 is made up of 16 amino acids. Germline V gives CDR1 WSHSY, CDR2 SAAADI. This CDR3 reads CASSEWGQWASYEQYF. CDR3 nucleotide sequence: TGCGCCAGCAGTGAGTGGGGACAGTGGGCTTCCTACGAGCAGTACTTC.

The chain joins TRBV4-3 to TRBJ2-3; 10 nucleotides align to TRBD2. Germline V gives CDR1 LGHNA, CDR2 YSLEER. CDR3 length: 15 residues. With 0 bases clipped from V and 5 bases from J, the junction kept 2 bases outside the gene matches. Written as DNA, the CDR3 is TGCGCCAGCAGCCAAGAGGGGACTAGCGAAGATACGCAGTATTTT. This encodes CASSQEGTSEDTQYF.

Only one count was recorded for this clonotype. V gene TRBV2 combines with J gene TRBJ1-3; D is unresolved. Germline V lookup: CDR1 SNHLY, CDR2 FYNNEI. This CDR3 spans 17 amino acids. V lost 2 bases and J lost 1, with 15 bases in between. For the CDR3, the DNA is TGTGCCAGCAGTGAATCCTGGGTCTTTAGATCTGGAAACACCATATATTTT. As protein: CASSESWVFRSGNTIYF.

This CDR3 reads CSVTPTSGSDTQYF. The CDR3 coding sequence is TGCAGCGTAACTCCGACTAGCGGTTCAGATACGCAGTATTTT. The V gene is TRBV29-1, the J gene TRBJ2-3, with 9 bases aligning to TRBD2. CDR3 length: 14 residues. The germline V gene encodes CDR1 SQVTM and CDR2 ANQGSEA. The junction had 8 bases not matched to a gene; V was cut back by 6 bases and J by 4 bases.

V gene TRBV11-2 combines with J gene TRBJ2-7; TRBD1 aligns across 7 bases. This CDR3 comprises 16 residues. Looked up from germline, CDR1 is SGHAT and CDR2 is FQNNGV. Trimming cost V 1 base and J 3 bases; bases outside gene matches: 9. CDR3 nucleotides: TGTGCCAGCAGCTTAGGGCCCAGACAGGGATTCTACGAGCAGTACTTC. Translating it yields CASSLGPRQGFYEQYF. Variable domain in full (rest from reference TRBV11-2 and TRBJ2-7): EAGVAQSPRYKIIEKRQSVAFWCNPISGHATLYWYQQILGQGPKLLIQFQNNGVVDDSQLPKDRFSAERLKGVDSTLKIQPAKLEDSAVYLCASSLGPRQGFYEQYFGPGTRLTVT.

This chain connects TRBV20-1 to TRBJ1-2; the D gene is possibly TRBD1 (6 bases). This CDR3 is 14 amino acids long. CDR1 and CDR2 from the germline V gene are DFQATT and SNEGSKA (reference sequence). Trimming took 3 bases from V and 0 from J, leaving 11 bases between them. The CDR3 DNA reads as TGCAGTGCTAGTGTCGGACAGCCTAACTATGGCTACACCTTC. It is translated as CSASVGQPNYGYTF.

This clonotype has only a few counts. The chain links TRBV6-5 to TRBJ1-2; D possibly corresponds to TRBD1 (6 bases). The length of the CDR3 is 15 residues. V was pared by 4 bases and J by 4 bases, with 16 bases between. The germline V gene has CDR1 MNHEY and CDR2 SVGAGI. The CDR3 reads CASSSGQQGGYGYTF. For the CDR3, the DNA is TGTGCCAGCAGTTCTGGACAGCAGGGAGGCTATGGCTACACCTTC.

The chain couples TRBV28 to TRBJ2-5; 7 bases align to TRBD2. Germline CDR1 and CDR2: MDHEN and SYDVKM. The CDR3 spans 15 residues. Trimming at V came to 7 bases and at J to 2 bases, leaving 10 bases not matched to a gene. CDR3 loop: CASMGGAEAQETQYF. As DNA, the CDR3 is TGTGCCAGCATGGGAGGGGCAGAGGCGCAAGAGACCCAGTACTTC.

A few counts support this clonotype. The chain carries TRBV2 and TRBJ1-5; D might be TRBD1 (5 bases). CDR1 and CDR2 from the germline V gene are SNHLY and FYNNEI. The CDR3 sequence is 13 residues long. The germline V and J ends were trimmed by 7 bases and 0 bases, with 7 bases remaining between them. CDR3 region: CASTGDSNQPQHF. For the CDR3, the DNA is TGTGCCAGCACGGGGGATAGCAATCAGCCCCAGCATTTT.

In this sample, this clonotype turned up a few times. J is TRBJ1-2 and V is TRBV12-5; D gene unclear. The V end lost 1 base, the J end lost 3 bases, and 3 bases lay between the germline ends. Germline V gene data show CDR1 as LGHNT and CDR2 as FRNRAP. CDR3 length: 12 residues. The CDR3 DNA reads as TGTGCTAGTGGTTTGGGGTACTATGGCTACACCTTC. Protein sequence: CASGLGYYGYTF.

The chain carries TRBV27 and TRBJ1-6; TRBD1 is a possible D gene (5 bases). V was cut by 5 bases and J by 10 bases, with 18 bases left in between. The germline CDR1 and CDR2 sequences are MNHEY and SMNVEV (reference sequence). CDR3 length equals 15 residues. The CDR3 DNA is TGTGCCAGCAGTAGTGTTTGGCAGGGCGGCTCACCCCTCCACTTT. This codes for CASSSVWQGGSPLHF.

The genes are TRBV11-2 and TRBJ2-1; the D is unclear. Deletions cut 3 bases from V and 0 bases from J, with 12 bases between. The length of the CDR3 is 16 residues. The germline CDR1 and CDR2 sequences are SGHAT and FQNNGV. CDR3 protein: CASSFGPPSSYNEQFF. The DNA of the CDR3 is TGTGCCAGCAGCTTCGGACCACCCTCCTCCTACAATGAGCAGTTCTTC.

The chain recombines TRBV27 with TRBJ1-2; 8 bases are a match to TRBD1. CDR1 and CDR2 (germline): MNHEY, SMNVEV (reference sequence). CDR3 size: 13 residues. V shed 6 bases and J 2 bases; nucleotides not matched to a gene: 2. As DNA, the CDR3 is TGTGCCAGCAGGACAGGGGCGAACTATGGCTACACCTTC. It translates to CASRTGANYGYTF.

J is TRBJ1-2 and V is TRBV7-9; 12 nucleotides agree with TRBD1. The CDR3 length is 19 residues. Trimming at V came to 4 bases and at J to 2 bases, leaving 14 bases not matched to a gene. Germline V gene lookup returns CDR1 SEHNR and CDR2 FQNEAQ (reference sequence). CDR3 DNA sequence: TGTGCCAGCAGCTCAGGCAGAAAGGGACAGGGGGCCGGGAACTATGGCTACACCTTC. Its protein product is CASSSGRKGQGAGNYGYTF.

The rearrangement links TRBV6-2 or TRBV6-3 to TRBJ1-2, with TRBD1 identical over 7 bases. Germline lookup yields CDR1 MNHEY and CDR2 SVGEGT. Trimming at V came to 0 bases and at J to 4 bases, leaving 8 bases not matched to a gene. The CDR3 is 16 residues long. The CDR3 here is CASSYSSDRHSYGYTF. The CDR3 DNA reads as TGTGCCAGCAGTTACTCCTCGGACAGGCATTCCTATGGCTACACCTTC.

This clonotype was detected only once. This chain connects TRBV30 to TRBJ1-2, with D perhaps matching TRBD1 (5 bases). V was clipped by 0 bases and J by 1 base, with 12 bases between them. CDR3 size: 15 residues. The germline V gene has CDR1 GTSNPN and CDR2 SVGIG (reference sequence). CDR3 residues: CAWSVPGPFNYGYTF. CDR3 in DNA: TGTGCCTGGAGTGTACCAGGGCCCTTTAACTATGGCTACACCTTC.